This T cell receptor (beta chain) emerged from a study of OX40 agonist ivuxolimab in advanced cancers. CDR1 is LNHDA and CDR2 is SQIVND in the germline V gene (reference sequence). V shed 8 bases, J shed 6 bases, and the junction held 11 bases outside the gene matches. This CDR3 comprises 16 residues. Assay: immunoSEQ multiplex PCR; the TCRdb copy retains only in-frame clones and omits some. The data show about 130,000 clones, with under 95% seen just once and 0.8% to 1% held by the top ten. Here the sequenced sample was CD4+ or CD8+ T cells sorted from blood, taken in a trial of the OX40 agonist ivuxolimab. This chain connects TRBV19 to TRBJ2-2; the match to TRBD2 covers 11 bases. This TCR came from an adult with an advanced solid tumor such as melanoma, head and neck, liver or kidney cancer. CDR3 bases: TGTGCCAGTCGATTAGGGCTAGCGGGAGGCCCCGGGGAGCTGTTTTTT. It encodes CASRLGLAGGPGELFF. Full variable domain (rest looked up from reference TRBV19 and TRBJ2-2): DGGITQSPKYLFRKEGQNVTLSCEQNLNHDAMYWYRQDPGQGLRLIYYSQIVNDFQKGDIAEGYSVSREKKESFPLTVTSAQKNPTAFYLCASRLGLAGGPGELFFGEGSRLTVL.